This T cell receptor beta chain was profiled in a study of OX40 agonist ivuxolimab in advanced cancers. Background on the study: Participants could have had prior anti-PD-1, anti-PD-L1 or anti-CTLA-4 therapy, and approximately 37% had some.

Comments on this clone: Its cognate antigen is unknown.

Findings and caveats of the study: The average count of expanded clones was higher among CD8+ T cells than among CD4+. Among the lowest peripheral clonal expansion occurred in 0.1-3.0 mg/kg partial responders.

Clones were sequenced by immunoSEQ multiplex PCR, and TCRdb holds only the in-frame ones, with some missing. The table lists tens of thousands of clones, over 80% of them singletons. Excluded were patients having autoimmune disease history or systemic immunosuppression. J lost 0 bases, V lost 4 bases, and 4 bases had no gene match. This CDR3 contains 16 residues. Germline-derived CDR1 and CDR2 are SGHTA and FQGNSA. The receptor was isolated from an adult with an advanced solid tumor such as melanoma, head and neck, liver or kidney cancer. The chain combines TRBV7-2 with TRBJ2-2, with TRBD2 matching 8 bases. The material sequenced was CD4+ or CD8+ T cells sorted from blood, taken in a trial of the OX40 agonist ivuxolimab. CDR3 loop: CASSWAGGANTGELFF. The DNA of the CDR3 is TGTGCCAGCAGCTGGGCGGGGGGCGCGAACACCGGGGAGCTGTTTTTT.